Below, one T cell receptor (beta chain) is given with its context. What it binds is not known. The record originates from a study of regulatory T cells in long-lasting Graves disease. Arm-PCR of CDR3 regions and iRepertoire HTBI primers were used to build TCR beta libraries. TCRdb processed the multiplex PCR reads anew with MiXCR; each CDR3 protein has one entry. The sample shows over 500,000 distinct CDR3 sequences, 15% to 20% of them seen only once. Germline V gene lookup returns CDR1 SQVTM and CDR2 ANQGSEA. Trimming cost V 3 bases and J 8 bases, with 13 bases left between them. The CDR3 has 12 amino acids. General observations from the study: When disease was persistent, TRBV28, TRBJ1-2 and TRBJ2-5 were the favored segments. Only a small sample size was used, which may have cut accuracy.

Sample time point: newly diagnosed GD, antithyroid drugs for less than 3 months. There was RNA extracted from PBMCs, and the TCR library was made from it. These data also featured in a second study, about T cells in Graves' hyperthyroidism and ophthalmopathy. That paper notes: TCR CDR3 regions were first amplified by RT-PCR with HTBI primers.

This rearrangement joins TRBV29-1 to TRBJ1-2, with TRBD1 as a possible D gene (5 bases). The source of this sequence is a woman in her twenties or thirties with Graves disease. The specimen comprised peripheral blood mononuclear cells (PBMCs), sampled at new diagnosis, from a patient treated with antithyroid drugs. The CDR3 is CSVDAWGGGYTF. The CDR3 DNA follows: TGCAGCGTTGATGCTTGGGGCGGCGGCTACACCTTC.